This is a list of T cell receptor beta chains from one sample in a study of cytomegalovirus exposure and HLA in healthy donors. Method: immunoSEQ multiplex PCR; TCRdb's copy keeps in-frame clones and lacks some. Seen here are approximately 100,000 clones, around 80% observed once, and the top ten hold 3.5% to 4.5%. The sequenced sample was PBMCs. These receptors all come from a female donor in good health and CMV-seropositive. Each CDR3 is given with its conserved first and last residue. Fields, in order: J gene, clone size, D gene, V gene, CDR3 DNA, CDR3 protein. A D gene is named only where the DNA matches it firmly. For some rows the clone size is stated as once, few or many, or as a class when expanded; others skip it.

TRBJ2-5,NA,TRBD1,TRBV30,TGTGCCTGGGGGGACGACAGGGGAGAGACCCAGTACTTC,CAWGDDRGETQYF
TRBJ2-1,NA,TRBD2,TRBV4-2,TGTGCCAGCAGCCACGCCTCCACTAGCGGGGGGGGGAATGAGCAGTTCTTC,CASSHASTSGGGNEQFF
TRBJ1-1,NA,NA,TRBV7-2,TGTGCCAGCAGCACGACAGGCCCTGAAGCTTTCTTT,CASSTTGPEAFF
TRBJ2-2,NA,NA,TRBV6-5,TGTGCCAGCCTCGCGGGGCTGAGGGGCGGGGAGCTGTTTTTT,CASLAGLRGGELFF
TRBJ2-7,NA,TRBD1,TRBV15,TGTGCCACCAGTACGAGGGGACAGTCCTACGAGCAGTACTTC,CATSTRGQSYEQYF
TRBJ2-7,few,NA,TRBV29-1,TGCAGCGTCGCCACCATGGCCGCCTACGAGCAGTACTTC,CSVATMAAYEQYF
TRBJ2-7,few,TRBD2,TRBV7-6,TGTGCCAGCAGCCCAGGACTAGCGGACGAGCAGTACTTC,CASSPGLADEQYF
TRBJ2-1,NA,NA,TRBV29-1,TGCAGCGTTCAGCCAGCGGTTAACAATGAGCAGTTCTTC,CSVQPAVNNEQFF
TRBJ1-3,NA,NA,TRBV7-8,TGTGCCAGCAGCTTAGGTACAGCTGGAAACACCATATATTTT,CASSLGTAGNTIYF
TRBJ2-7,NA,TRBD2,TRBV6-1,TGTGCCAGCAGTGGGTCAGCGGGGGCGGTTTACGAGCAGTACTTC,CASSGSAGAVYEQYF
TRBJ2-7,NA,NA,TRBV18,TGTGCCAGCTCACCACTTACAGGCCGGCAGTACTTC,CASSPLTGRQYF
TRBJ2-3,NA,NA,TRBV7-9,TGTGCCAGCAGCTTAGTATCAGATACGCAGTATTTT,CASSLVSDTQYF
TRBJ1-6,once,TRBD1,TRBV5-4,TGTGCCAGCAGCTTGGGCAGGGGGAAATCACCCCTCCACTTT,CASSLGRGKSPLHF
TRBJ2-7,NA,NA,TRBV30,TGTGCCTGGAGTCCGGGGTCAGCGCAGTACTTC,CAWSPGSAQYF
TRBJ1-5,NA,NA,TRBV19,TGTGCCAGTAGTATTCCCGGGGTCACCGGGGAGCCCCAGCATTTT,CASSIPGVTGEPQHF
TRBJ2-3,NA,NA,TRBV21-1,TGTGCCAGCAGCCCCACTCGAGGACTAGCGGGAGTGTATGCAGATACGCAGTATTTT,CASSPTRGLAGVYADTQYF
TRBJ1-2,NA,TRBD1,TRBV7-8,TGTGCCAGCAGCTTAGCGCCCACCCCACTCGGGACAGGGGATGGCTACACCTTC,CASSLAPTPLGTGDGYTF
TRBJ2-7,once,NA,TRBV18,TGTGCCAGCTCACACGGGACACTGGTCTACGAGCAGTACTTC,CASSHGTLVYEQYF
TRBJ1-4,NA,TRBD1,TRBV4-1,TGCGCCAGCAGCCAGGTACAGGGGGCGCCTAATGAAAAACTGTTTTTT,CASSQVQGAPNEKLFF
TRBJ1-1,NA,TRBD1,TRBV9,TGTGCCAGTTCTGAGTGGGCTCGACAGGGGCTCCTTGAAGCTTTCTTT,CASSEWARQGLLEAFF
TRBJ2-1,NA,TRBD2,TRBV10-3,TGTGCCATCAGTGCCGGGACTACCCCACGGGATGAGCAGTTCTTC,CAISAGTTPRDEQFF
TRBJ1-2,NA,TRBD1,TRBV5-4,TGTGCCAGCAGCCCGGACAGGGACTATGGCTACACCTTC,CASSPDRDYGYTF
TRBJ1-2,NA,TRBD1,TRBV29-1,TGCAGCGTCGCGACAGGGGGCTATGGCTACACCTTC,CSVATGGYGYTF
TRBJ1-1,NA,NA,TRBV6-5,TGTGCCAGCAGGGGACTCCGGTTGGCGGAAGCTTTCTTT,CASRGLRLAEAFF
TRBJ2-1,NA,TRBD2,TRBV4-1,TGCGCCAGCAGCCAAGAGAGTGCTAGCGGGAGTCACAATGAGCAGTTCTTC,CASSQESASGSHNEQFF
TRBJ1-2,NA,NA,TRBV5-1,TGCGCCAGCAGCTTGGGAACCAGGAACTATGGCTACACCTTC,CASSLGTRNYGYTF
TRBJ2-1,NA,TRBD2,TRBV19,TGTGCCACCCGGCGGGAGAGGGACAATGAGCAGTTCTTC,CATRRERDNEQFF
TRBJ2-7,few,NA,TRBV2,TGTGCCAGCTTGAGTGGGACTCGCTCCTACGAGCAGTACTTC,CASLSGTRSYEQYF
TRBJ2-7,once,TRBD1,TRBV18,TGTGCCAGCTCTCGGGACAGGACGTTCTACGAGCAGTACTTC,CASSRDRTFYEQYF